A selection of T cell receptor beta chains follows, all from one sample in a study of cytomegalovirus exposure and HLA in healthy donors. Here immunoSEQ multiplex PCR was the method, and the copy in TCRdb shows in-frame clones only, minus some. The sample carries about 150,000 clones, over 60% recorded once. What was sequenced was PBMCs. These receptors were collected from a woman under 30 in good health and CMV-seronegative. CDR3s include the opening cysteine and the closing phenylalanine or tryptophan. The order of the fields is CDR3 protein, CDR3 DNA, J gene, clone size, D gene, V gene. The D gene is left open where the match is weak. Clone size appears in some rows only: once, few, many, or a class for an expanded clone.

CDR3aa: CASSKGQPNTEAFF
CDR3nt: TGTGCCAGCTCAAAGGGACAGCCGAACACTGAAGCTTTCTTT
j_gene: TRBJ1-1
abundance: NA
d_gene: TRBD1
v_gene: TRBV18

CDR3aa: CASSQDQRGANTF
CDR3nt: TGCGCCAGCAGCCAAGATCAGCGGGGCGCGAACACCTTC
j_gene: TRBJ1-2
abundance: NA
d_gene: NA
v_gene: TRBV4-3

CDR3aa: CASEEQGSSYNEQFF
CDR3nt: TGTGCCAGCGAAGAACAGGGGAGCTCCTACAATGAGCAGTTCTTC
j_gene: TRBJ2-1
abundance: NA
d_gene: TRBD1
v_gene: TRBV7-9

CDR3aa: CASSLNRPNTGELFF
CDR3nt: TGTGCCAGCAGCTTAAACAGACCGAACACCGGGGAGCTGTTTTTT
j_gene: TRBJ2-2
abundance: NA
d_gene: NA
v_gene: TRBV7-2

CDR3aa: CASRGQGKETQYF
CDR3nt: TGTGCCAGCAGGGGGCAGGGTAAAGAGACCCAGTACTTC
j_gene: TRBJ2-5
abundance: NA
d_gene: TRBD1
v_gene: TRBV19

CDR3aa: CASSYSGGLEPQHF
CDR3nt: TGCGCCAGCAGCTATTCAGGGGGATTGGAGCCCCAGCATTTT
j_gene: TRBJ1-5
abundance: NA
d_gene: TRBD1
v_gene: TRBV5-1

CDR3aa: CASSLQGGELFF
CDR3nt: TGTGCCAGCAGCTTACAGGGCGGGGAGCTGTTTTTT
j_gene: TRBJ2-2
abundance: NA
d_gene: NA
v_gene: TRBV5-8

CDR3aa: CASSSAGIGTDTQYF
CDR3nt: TGTGCCAGCAGCTCAGCGGGAATCGGCACAGATACGCAGTATTTT
j_gene: TRBJ2-3
abundance: NA
d_gene: TRBD2
v_gene: TRBV5-4

CDR3aa: CASSRTRNRNTEAFF
CDR3nt: TGTGCCAGCAGCCGCACCCGGAACAGGAACACTGAAGCTTTCTTT
j_gene: TRBJ1-1
abundance: few
d_gene: NA
v_gene: TRBV14

CDR3aa: CASSWASGGDEQFF
CDR3nt: TGCGCCAGCAGCTGGGCTAGCGGGGGGGATGAGCAGTTCTTC
j_gene: TRBJ2-1
abundance: NA
d_gene: TRBD2
v_gene: TRBV5-1

CDR3aa: CASSDRGNSPLHF
CDR3nt: TGTGCCAGCAGTGACCGGGGTAATTCACCCCTCCACTTT
j_gene: TRBJ1-6
abundance: NA
d_gene: NA
v_gene: TRBV6-4

CDR3aa: CASSLDNRGGTQYF
CDR3nt: TGTGCCAGCAGCTTAGATAATAGGGGGGGGACCCAGTACTTC
j_gene: TRBJ2-5
abundance: NA
d_gene: NA
v_gene: TRBV11-2

CDR3aa: CSVSEDTYNEQFF
CDR3nt: TGCAGCGTCTCCGAAGACACTTACAATGAGCAGTTCTTC
j_gene: TRBJ2-1
abundance: NA
d_gene: NA
v_gene: TRBV29-1

CDR3aa: CASSGTNTGELFF
CDR3nt: TGTGCCAGCAGTGGGACAAACACCGGGGAGCTGTTTTTT
j_gene: TRBJ2-2
abundance: few
d_gene: NA
v_gene: TRBV6-4

CDR3aa: CASSHAGPDTQYF
CDR3nt: TGCGCCAGCAGCCACGCTGGCCCGGATACGCAGTATTTT
j_gene: TRBJ2-3
abundance: few
d_gene: NA
v_gene: TRBV4-1

CDR3aa: CASSTGLMNTEAFF
CDR3nt: TGTGCCAGCAGTACAGGACTAATGAACACTGAAGCTTTCTTT
j_gene: TRBJ1-1
abundance: NA
d_gene: NA
v_gene: TRBV28

CDR3aa: CASSLRLAGGAYTGELFF
CDR3nt: TGTGCCAGCAGTCTGAGACTAGCGGGGGGGGCCTACACCGGGGAGCTGTTTTTT
j_gene: TRBJ2-2
abundance: NA
d_gene: TRBD2
v_gene: TRBV6-4

CDR3aa: CASRQGPGTEAFF
CDR3nt: TGTGCCAGCCGACAGGGCCCAGGAACTGAAGCTTTCTTT
j_gene: TRBJ1-1
abundance: NA
d_gene: TRBD1
v_gene: TRBV28

CDR3aa: CASSPDRFRVSDGYTF
CDR3nt: TGTGCCAGTAGTCCAGACAGGTTTAGAGTTTCGGATGGCTACACCTTC
j_gene: TRBJ1-2
abundance: NA
d_gene: NA
v_gene: TRBV19

CDR3aa: CASSPSNTEAFF
CDR3nt: TGTGCCAGCAGCCCTAGTAACACTGAAGCTTTCTTT
j_gene: TRBJ1-1
abundance: NA
d_gene: NA
v_gene: TRBV7-9

CDR3aa: CASTLRTGTNEKLFF
CDR3nt: TGTGCCAGCACCTTGAGAACAGGGACTAATGAAAAACTGTTTTTT
j_gene: TRBJ1-4
abundance: few
d_gene: NA
v_gene: TRBV6-1

CDR3aa: CASSQGVSATEAFF
CDR3nt: TGTGCCAGCAGCCAGGGGGTTTCTGCCACTGAAGCTTTCTTT
j_gene: TRBJ1-1
abundance: NA
d_gene: TRBD1
v_gene: TRBV6-1

CDR3aa: CASSYASGGAEEQFF
CDR3nt: TGTGCCAGCAGTTACGCTAGCGGGGGGGCAGAGGAGCAGTTCTTC
j_gene: TRBJ2-1
abundance: NA
d_gene: TRBD2
v_gene: TRBV6-5

CDR3aa: CASSPPGSGETQYF
CDR3nt: TGTGCCAGCAGCCCACCCGGGAGTGGAGAGACCCAGTACTTC
j_gene: TRBJ2-5
abundance: NA
d_gene: NA
v_gene: TRBV11-3

CDR3aa: CASSPPGLEYNEQYF
CDR3nt: TGTGCCAGCAGCCCTCCGGGACTAGAGTATAACGAGCAGTACTTC
j_gene: TRBJ2-7
abundance: few
d_gene: TRBD2
v_gene: TRBV28

CDR3aa: CASSGTGGRTEQFF
CDR3nt: TGTGCCAGCAGCGGGACAGGGGGCAGGACTGAGCAGTTCTTC
j_gene: TRBJ2-1
abundance: NA
d_gene: TRBD1
v_gene: TRBV28

CDR3aa: CASSIKGLAGLGEAKNSQYF
CDR3nt: TGTGCCAGTAGTATTAAAGGGCTAGCGGGGTTAGGGGAGGCCAAAAACAGTCAGTACTTC
j_gene: TRBJ2-4
abundance: NA
d_gene: TRBD2
v_gene: TRBV19

CDR3aa: CASSPIPGGNEKLFF
CDR3nt: TGTGCCAGCAGCCCTATTCCTGGGGGGAATGAAAAACTGTTTTTT
j_gene: TRBJ1-4
abundance: NA
d_gene: NA
v_gene: TRBV7-2

CDR3aa: CASSPDRGTDTQYF
CDR3nt: TGTGCCAGCAGCCCAGATCGGGGCACAGATACGCAGTATTTT
j_gene: TRBJ2-3
abundance: NA
d_gene: NA
v_gene: TRBV7-3

CDR3aa: CASSQAGLAGASYEQYF
CDR3nt: TGTGCCAGCAGCCAAGCGGGACTAGCGGGGGCCTCCTACGAGCAGTACTTC
j_gene: TRBJ2-7
abundance: NA
d_gene: TRBD2
v_gene: TRBV14

CDR3aa: CASSQSGGATDTQYF
CDR3nt: TGTGCCAGCAGCCAAAGCGGGGGGGCCACAGATACGCAGTATTTT
j_gene: TRBJ2-3
abundance: few
d_gene: TRBD2
v_gene: TRBV4-2

CDR3aa: CSVGQGNTEAFF
CDR3nt: TGCAGCGTTGGACAGGGGAACACTGAAGCTTTCTTT
j_gene: TRBJ1-1
abundance: NA
d_gene: TRBD1
v_gene: TRBV29-1

CDR3aa: CASSQDSGNYGYTF
CDR3nt: TGTGCCAGCAGCCAAGATTCGGGGAACTATGGCTACACCTTC
j_gene: TRBJ1-2
abundance: once
d_gene: NA
v_gene: TRBV4-2

CDR3aa: CASSQLGLAGGKGQETQYF
CDR3nt: TGCGCCAGCAGCCAATTGGGACTAGCGGGGGGGAAAGGGCAAGAGACCCAGTACTTC
j_gene: TRBJ2-5
abundance: few
d_gene: TRBD2
v_gene: TRBV4-1

CDR3aa: CASSSGLSYEQYF
CDR3nt: TGTGCCAGCAGTTCAGGACTTTCCTACGAGCAGTACTTC
j_gene: TRBJ2-7
abundance: once
d_gene: NA
v_gene: TRBV27

CDR3aa: CASSHPGWGTDTQYF
CDR3nt: TGTGCCAGCAGCCACCCGGGATGGGGCACAGATACGCAGTATTTT
j_gene: TRBJ2-3
abundance: NA
d_gene: NA
v_gene: TRBV14

CDR3aa: CASSLKGREGEKLFF
CDR3nt: TGTGCCAGCAGCTTAAAGGGCAGGGAGGGTGAAAAACTGTTTTTT
j_gene: TRBJ1-4
abundance: NA
d_gene: NA
v_gene: TRBV7-9

CDR3aa: CASSAGMNTEAFF
CDR3nt: TGTGCCAGCAGCGCAGGGATGAACACTGAAGCTTTCTTT
j_gene: TRBJ1-1
abundance: NA
d_gene: NA
v_gene: TRBV2

CDR3aa: CASSSDRGGYGYTF
CDR3nt: TGTGCCAGCAGCTCCGACAGGGGCGGGTATGGCTACACCTTC
j_gene: TRBJ1-2
abundance: once
d_gene: TRBD1
v_gene: TRBV7-3

CDR3aa: CASRAQGPSYNEQFF
CDR3nt: TGCGCCAGCAGAGCCCAGGGGCCCTCCTACAATGAGCAGTTCTTC
j_gene: TRBJ2-1
abundance: NA
d_gene: NA
v_gene: TRBV5-1